Listed here are 9 T cell receptor beta chains from one sample, sequenced in a study of T-cell reconstitution after alpha-beta-depleted transplantation in children. During its preparation, the TCRbeta library received unique molecular identifiers. TCRdb re-called the PCR reads through MiXCR, storing one row per CDR3 protein. Of hundreds of thousands of distinct CDR3 sequences in the sample, roughly 18% are singletons; the top ten hold 3% to 4%. Sequencing was performed on PBMCs from the stem cell graft donor, taken from the stem cell graft. These receptors came from a human donor who donated a stem cell graft to a child with acute lymphoblastic leukemia.

The sample holds a few counts of this clonotype. V gene TRBV5-5 combines with J gene TRBJ2-5, with D perhaps TRBD2 (7 bases). Germline V gene lookup returns CDR1 SGHKS and CDR2 YYEKEE (reference sequence). The CDR3 is 14 residues long. V was cut by 4 bases and J by 4 bases, with 14 bases left in between. The CDR3: CASSGGGAGETQYF. Here the CDR3 DNA reads TGTGCCAGCAGCGGTGGGGGGGCGGGAGAGACCCAGTACTTC.

The rearrangement uses TRBV3-1 and TRBJ1-1; D is undetermined. Germline CDR1 LGHDT, CDR2 YNNKEL (reference sequence). The V end was cut by 1 base, the J end by 1 base, with 16 bases between. The CDR3 consists of 17 residues. The DNA for the CDR3 is TGTGCCAGCAGCCAAGTCAACCCTCTTACTCCGAACACTGAAGCTTTCTTT. It is translated as CASSQVNPLTPNTEAFF. Combining the CDR3 with reference TRBV3-1 and TRBJ1-1 gives the whole variable domain DTAVSQTPKYLVTQMGNDKSIKCEQNLGHDTMYWYKQDSKKFLKIMFSYNNKELIINETVPNRFSPKSPDKAHLNLHINSLELGDSAVYFCASSQVNPLTPNTEAFFGQGTRLTVV.

The V gene is TRBV6-5, the J gene TRBJ2-7; possible D gene TRBD1, 5 bases. Trimming removed 2 bases at V and 3 bases at J, with 11 bases between. The CDR3 totals 14 residues. Germline CDR1 is MNHEY and CDR2 is SVGAGI. The CDR3 DNA reads as TGTGCCAGCAGTTACGAAAGTACAGGCTACGAGCAGTACTTC. It encodes CASSYESTGYEQYF.

The chain recombines TRBV5-6 with TRBJ1-5; perhaps TRBD1 as D (5 bases). The CDR3 loop spans 16 amino acids. Trimming shortened V by 2 bases and J by 4 bases, and 16 bases separated the two germline ends. The V gene's germline CDR1 is SGHDT and CDR2 YYEEEE. CDR3 sequence (DNA): TGTGCCAGCAGCTTCGGGGGGATGGAGGGAAATCAGCCCCAGCATTTT. Translation: CASSFGGMEGNQPQHF.

This clonotype has only a few counts. The rearrangement uses TRBV6-2 or TRBV6-3 and TRBJ1-1, with D tentatively TRBD1 (5 bases). V gave up 6 bases and J gave up 4 bases, with 18 bases separating them. There are 15 residues in the CDR3. CDR1 and CDR2 from the germline V gene are MNHEY and SVGEGT. CDR3 in DNA: TGTGCCAGCAGACTAGTACTTGAGGGGCTCACTGAAGCTTTCTTT. Its translation: CASRLVLEGLTEAFF.

This clonotype was counted many times. The J gene is TRBJ2-2, the V gene TRBV20-1; D is ambiguous. Germline V CDR1 and CDR2: DFQATT, SNEGSKA (reference sequence). The V and J ends lost 0 bases and 2 bases respectively, with 7 bases between them. The CDR3 runs to 14 residues. CDR3 region: CSARDRVNTGELFF. In DNA, the CDR3 is TGCAGTGCTAGAGATAGGGTTAACACCGGGGAGCTGTTTTTT.

The V and J genes are TRBV27 and TRBJ1-5; TRBD1 matches at 7 bases. The V gene's germline CDR1 is MNHEY and CDR2 SMNVEV (reference sequence). This CDR3 is built from 16 residues. The V gene end was trimmed by 5 bases and the J gene end by 4 bases; junction bases not matched to a gene: 11. The CDR3 sequence: CASSTHRGGSNQPQHF. DNA of the CDR3: TGTGCCAGCAGTACACACAGGGGAGGAAGTAATCAGCCCCAGCATTTT.

J is TRBJ1-5 and V is TRBV5-1, with D uncertain. The germline V and J ends were trimmed by 4 bases and 2 bases, with 10 bases remaining between them. The length of the CDR3 is 14 residues. CDR1 is SGHRS and CDR2 is YFSETQ in the germline V gene. The CDR3 here is CASSPREGNQPQHF. DNA of the CDR3: TGCGCCAGCAGCCCCCGCGAGGGCAATCAGCCCCAGCATTTT.

The rearrangement joins TRBV12-3 or TRBV12-4 to TRBJ1-1, with a weak D call TRBD1 (5 bases). The CDR3 length is 16 residues. V was cut by 5 bases and J by 2 bases, with 18 bases left in between. The CDR3 spells CASSASGGRGNTEAFF. In DNA, the CDR3 is TGTGCCAGCAGTGCAAGTGGGGGGAGGGGAAACACTGAAGCTTTCTTT.